The clone carrying this T cell receptor beta chain was seen more than once but under ten times. Its specificity is not known. The CDR3 spans 13 residues. Germline-derived CDR1 and CDR2 are SGHTA and FQGNSA. Trimming cost V 5 bases and J 0 bases, with 5 bases left between them. TCRdb re-derived calls from the 5' RACE reads in MiXCR, one entry per CDR3 protein. There are around 250,000 distinct CDR3 sequences in the sample; 8.5% to 9.5% occur only once, and approximately 20% lies in the top ten. The sample is drawn from a study of T-cell memory formation after mild COVID-19. Study results and limitations: From day 15 to 85, contracting clones were balanced between CD4 and CD8, whereas later expanders leaned toward CD4+. Shrinking CD4+ clones were chiefly CM and EM; CD8+ ones were chiefly EMRA.

The source of this sequence is a man in his late teens or twenties who had mild COVID-19 (a few samples of this study predate the infection). Cell type and time point are not known. The sequenced sample was PBMCs or a T cell subset sorted from them (not recorded which). This rearrangement joins TRBV7-2 to TRBJ1-3; D is unresolved. The CDR3 DNA sequence: TGTGCCAGCAGCACGAGCTCTGGAAACACCATATATTTT. Its translation: CASSTSSGNTIYF.